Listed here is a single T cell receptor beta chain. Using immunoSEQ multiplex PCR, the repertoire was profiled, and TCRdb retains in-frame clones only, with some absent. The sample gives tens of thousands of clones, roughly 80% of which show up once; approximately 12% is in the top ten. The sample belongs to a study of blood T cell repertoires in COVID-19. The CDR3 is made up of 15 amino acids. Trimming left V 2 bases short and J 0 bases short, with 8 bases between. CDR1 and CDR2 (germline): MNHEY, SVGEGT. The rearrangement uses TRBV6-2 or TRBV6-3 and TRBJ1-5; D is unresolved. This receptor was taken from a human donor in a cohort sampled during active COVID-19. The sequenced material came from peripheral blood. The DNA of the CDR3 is TGTGCCAGCAGTTACCCGAGCTATAGCAATCAGCCCCAGCATTTT. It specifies CASSYPSYSNQPQHF.